Listed below are T cell receptor beta chains from one sample, sequenced in a study of cytomegalovirus exposure and HLA in healthy donors. Method: immunoSEQ multiplex PCR; TCRdb's copy keeps in-frame clones and lacks some. The table has hundreds of thousands of clones, about 74% seen once; the top ten hold roughly 15%. Sequenced material: PBMCs. The receptors were gathered from a man in his forties in good health and CMV-seronegative. Each CDR3 is given with its conserved first and last residue. A D gene is named only where the DNA matches it firmly. Clone size appears in some rows only: once, few, many, or a class for an expanded clone.

>TRBV9|-|TRBJ2-1|-
TGTGCCAGCAGCTCAGAGGACACCTACAATGAGCAGTTCTTC
CASSSEDTYNEQFF
>TRBV28|few|TRBJ2-7|TRBD1
TGTGCCAGCAGTTTACGGGACAGTACCTACGAGCAGTACTTC
CASSLRDSTYEQYF
>TRBV9|few|TRBJ1-2|-
TGTGCCAGCAGCGTAGGTGGGGGCGGCTATGGCTACACCTTC
CASSVGGGGYGYTF
>TRBV4-2|-|TRBJ2-1|TRBD2
TGTGCCAGCGCAGAACCGGGGGGGGATGGTGAGCAGTTCTTC
CASAEPGGDGEQFF
>TRBV19|-|TRBJ1-1|-
TGTGCCAGTAGTGAACTAATGAACACTGAAGCTTTCTTT
CASSELMNTEAFF
>TRBV7-3|-|TRBJ1-1|TRBD1
TGTGCCAGCAGCCTGGACAGGGGAAGGACTGAAGCTTTCTTT
CASSLDRGRTEAFF
>TRBV18|-|TRBJ1-2|TRBD1
TGTGCCAGCTCACCAACATGGACAGGGGGCGACTATGGCTACACCTTC
CASSPTWTGGDYGYTF
>TRBV11-1|few|TRBJ1-1|TRBD1
TGTGCCAGCAGCTCCGAGGGGGCATTAATCACTGAAGCTTTCTTT
CASSSEGALITEAFF
>TRBV10-3|-|TRBJ2-7|-
TGTGCCATCAGCTCCGCAAGGGGCTACGAGCAGTACTTC
CAISSARGYEQYF
>TRBV29-1|few|TRBJ1-2|-
TGCAGCGTTGCGGGGGGCTGGTACTATGGCTACACCTTC
CSVAGGWYYGYTF
>TRBV6-1|once|TRBJ2-7|TRBD2
TGTGCCAGCAGTGGACGACTAGCGGGGGTCTACGAGCAGTACTTC
CASSGRLAGVYEQYF
>TRBV29-1|-|TRBJ1-1|TRBD1
TGCAGCGTCGGGGACAGAAACCAAGCTTTCTTT
CSVGDRNQAFF
>TRBV5-1|-|TRBJ1-6|-
TGCGCCAGCAGCTTGGACAGGGTAGAGAATTCACCCCTCCACTTT
CASSLDRVENSPLHF
>TRBV18|-|TRBJ1-2|TRBD1
TGTGCCAGCTCACCACAAAGGGACAGACAGAACTATGGCTACACCTTC
CASSPQRDRQNYGYTF
>TRBV6-5|-|TRBJ2-5|-
TGTGCCAGCAGTTACGAGGGCCCCTCCCAAGAGACCCAGTACTTC
CASSYEGPSQETQYF